This T cell receptor beta chain emerged from a study of PD-1 blockade in classical Hodgkin lymphoma. Study-wide results and limits: Newly diagnosed patients were said to have less baseline TCR diversity than healthy donors did.

Sequencing was performed with immunoSEQ multiplex PCR; in TCRdb, only in-frame clones are kept and a portion is missing. The table has about 30,000 clones, nearly 80% seen once. Every patient experienced relapse after autologous stem cell transplantation, and brentuximab vedotin exposure varied. Germline V gene data show CDR1 as SGHNT and CDR2 as YYREEE (reference sequence). Losses at the gene ends were 6 bases for V and 2 bases for J; bases not matched to a gene: 9. This CDR3 region has 18 residues. In regard to this clone: Antigen: not known.

Specimen: peripheral blood mononuclear cells (PBMCs), collected before the second cycle of nivolumab. The TCR was taken from a human donor with classical Hodgkin lymphoma. This sequence joins TRBV5-4 and TRBJ2-1; 15 nucleotides match TRBD2. The CDR3 protein is CASIAGLAGGLTYNEQFF. The CDR3 DNA sequence: TGTGCCAGCATAGCGGGACTAGCGGGGGGCCTTACCTACAATGAGCAGTTCTTC.